The rows below give T cell receptor beta chains drawn from one sample of a study of shared clonotypes between healthy human individuals. Libraries were prepared by immunoSEQ multiplex PCR; TCRdb keeps only in-frame clonotypes and omits some of them. Of some 240,000 clones listed, 50% to 75% are singletons. The sample comprised memory CD4+ T cells sorted from blood. These receptors all stem from a man aged 25-45 years in good health. CDR3s include the opening cysteine and the closing phenylalanine or tryptophan. The D gene is left open where the match is weak. Size is omitted from some rows. Given values are once, few, many or a class for expanded clones.

v_gene,d_gene,abundance,j_gene,CDR3aa,CDR3nt
TRBV21-1,.,.,TRBJ1-3,CASSSKLDSRPTGNTIYF,TGTGCCAGCAGCTCAAAGTTGGACAGTCGGCCTACTGGAAACACCATATATTTT
TRBV10-1,.,many,TRBJ2-1,CASSANRDYNEQFF,TGCGCCAGCAGTGCAAACCGGGACTACAATGAGCAGTTCTTC
TRBV7-8,TRBD2,many,TRBJ2-1,CASSFGAGGGYNEQFF,TGTGCCAGCAGCTTCGGTGCGGGAGGAGGTTACAATGAGCAGTTCTTC
TRBV29-1,.,.,TRBJ2-2,CSVGQGTNTGELFF,TGCAGCGTTGGTCAGGGCACGAACACCGGGGAGCTGTTTTTT
TRBV7-2,.,.,TRBJ2-3,CASSPNPTDTQYF,TGTGCCAGCAGCCCTAACCCCACAGATACGCAGTATTTT
TRBV11-2,.,few,TRBJ1-1,CASSSSPLKIPSNTEAFF,TGTGCCAGCAGCTCCTCCCCACTAAAAATACCGAGCAACACTGAAGCTTTCTTT
TRBV28,.,many,TRBJ2-4,CASTISSIENIQYF,TGTGCCAGCACCATAAGCAGTATCGAAAACATTCAGTACTTC
TRBV9,TRBD2,.,TRBJ2-1,CASSTAGGGQFF,TGTGCCAGCAGCACGGCGGGGGGCGGGCAGTTCTTC
TRBV6-6,.,once,TRBJ2-7,CASSSWGEAYEQYF,TGTGCCAGCAGTTCTTGGGGGGAGGCCTACGAGCAGTACTTC
TRBV10-3,.,many,TRBJ2-1,CAGGLNNEQFF,TGTGCCGGAGGACTAAACAATGAGCAGTTCTTC
TRBV5-1,TRBD2,.,TRBJ2-1,CASSLTSGSSYNEQFF,TGCGCCAGCAGCTTGACTAGCGGGAGCTCCTACAATGAGCAGTTCTTC
TRBV7-8,.,.,TRBJ2-2,CASSRRETTGELFF,TGTGCCAGCAGCAGACGGGAGACCACCGGGGAGCTGTTTTTT
TRBV2,.,few,TRBJ1-5,CASSSLTPLIDPQHF,TGTGCCAGCAGTTCTCTGACACCGCTAATTGATCCCCAGCATTTT
TRBV27,.,once,TRBJ1-5,CASSRSNQPQHF,TGTGCCAGCAGCCGCTCTAATCAGCCCCAGCATTTT
TRBV5-5,.,few,TRBJ1-2,CASSFGQTTYGYTF,TGTGCCAGCAGCTTCGGACAGACGACATATGGCTACACCTTC
TRBV18,.,few,TRBJ2-1,CASREASYNEQFF,TGTGCCAGTAGAGAGGCATCCTACAATGAGCAGTTCTTC
TRBV7-6,.,.,TRBJ2-1,CASSLGWEEVYNEQFF,TGTGCCAGCAGCTTAGGCTGGGAGGAGGTCTATAATGAGCAGTTCTTC
TRBV5-1,.,once,TRBJ2-1,CASSLTKPDVNEQFF,TGCGCCAGCAGCTTAACAAAACCCGACGTCAATGAGCAGTTCTTC
TRBV19,.,.,TRBJ2-4,CASNPTSRAKNIQYF,TGTGCCAGTAATCCTACCTCTCGGGCCAAAAACATTCAGTACTTC
TRBV7-8,TRBD2,few,TRBJ2-7,CASSLGASGEQYF,TGTGCCAGCAGCTTAGGGGCTAGCGGCGAGCAGTACTTC
TRBV5-1,.,.,TRBJ2-7,CASSFFGSGSDEQYF,TGCGCCAGCAGCTTCTTCGGAAGCGGGTCGGACGAGCAGTACTTC
TRBV11-3,.,.,TRBJ2-2,CASRRTGSGELFF,TGTGCCAGCAGAAGAACAGGGTCCGGGGAGCTGTTTTTT
TRBV30,.,once,TRBJ2-1,CAWREGLLAYNEQFF,TGTGCCTGGAGAGAAGGACTATTAGCCTACAATGAGCAGTTCTTC
TRBV2,.,.,TRBJ2-3,CASSGRGSGTDTQYF,TGTGCCAGCAGCGGACGCGGATCGGGCACAGATACGCAGTATTTT
TRBV6-5,TRBD1,.,TRBJ1-2,CASSLDRVYGYTF,TGTGCCAGCAGCCTCGACAGGGTCTATGGCTACACCTTC
TRBV9,.,.,TRBJ2-2,CASSTLDSYTGELFF,TGTGCCAGCAGCACCTTGGACAGCTATACCGGGGAGCTGTTTTTT
TRBV6-1,.,few,TRBJ1-3,CASSDKGAGNTIYF,TGTGCCAGCAGTGATAAGGGGGCTGGAAACACCATATATTTT
TRBV7-9,TRBD2,.,TRBJ2-7,CASSLRGGASGSHEQYF,TGTGCCAGCAGCTTAAGGGGGGGCGCTAGCGGGAGCCACGAGCAGTACTTC
TRBV28,.,once,TRBJ1-4,CATGAQGSNEKLFF,TGTGCCACCGGGGCACAGGGTTCTAATGAAAAACTGTTTTTT
TRBV25-1,.,few,TRBJ2-7,CASSGDRSPYEQYF,TGTGCCAGCAGTGGTGACAGGAGCCCCTACGAGCAGTACTTC
TRBV28,TRBD1,medium-sized,TRBJ1-2,CASSRTGTANYGYTF,TGTGCCAGCAGTCGTACTGGGACAGCGAACTATGGCTACACCTTC
TRBV25-1,.,.,TRBJ2-5,CASSVQETQYF,TGTGCCAGCAGTGTCCAAGAGACCCAGTACTTC
TRBV29-1,.,.,TRBJ1-4,CSVGGGYWTGTNEKLFF,TGCAGCGTCGGAGGGGGGTATTGGACGGGTACTAATGAAAAACTGTTTTTT
TRBV7-2,.,.,TRBJ2-2,CASSINGPGLANTGELFF,TGTGCCAGCAGCATTAACGGACCGGGACTCGCGAACACCGGGGAGCTGTTTTTT
TRBV18,.,.,TRBJ1-2,CASSPPSSRDGYTF,TGTGCCAGCTCACCACCCTCAAGCCGGGATGGCTACACCTTC
TRBV4-1,TRBD1,.,TRBJ2-7,CASSRQGSSYEQYF,TGCGCCAGCAGCCGACAGGGTAGCTCCTACGAGCAGTACTTC
TRBV6-1,TRBD1,.,TRBJ2-7,CASSVGTGGSDEQYF,TGTGCCAGCAGTGTGGGGACAGGGGGCAGCGACGAGCAGTACTTC
TRBV6-5,.,.,TRBJ2-2,CATTLNTGELFF,TGTGCCACCACATTGAACACCGGGGAGCTGTTTTTT
TRBV28,.,.,TRBJ2-1,CASSFYAGRDNEQFF,TGTGCCAGCAGTTTTTACGCGGGACGGGACAATGAGCAGTTCTTC
TRBV27,.,few,TRBJ1-1,CATLRGWGNTEAFF,TGTGCCACCCTCCGGGGATGGGGGAACACTGAAGCTTTCTTT